This T cell receptor (beta chain) was captured by sequencing in a study of cytomegalovirus exposure and HLA in healthy donors. Study-level background: The Caucasian-associated ancestry cluster contained about 80% of the approximately 400 genotyped donors. Study-wide points: Earlier analysis looked at TCR beta V segments, and most were productive about 87% or about 30% of the time. It is likely that the observed cluster of highly shared sequence variants was a sequencing artifact. Beyond CMV serostatus, there was no information to go on about immune exposure.

The PCR was carried out with 60 Vbeta primers and 13 Jbeta primers. Some clones are missing from TCRdb's copy, which holds only in-frame ones; the method was immunoSEQ multiplex PCR. This sample has about 140,000 clones, with over 75% found just once. In the case of this clone: Its matching antigen is unknown.

Germline CDR1 reads MNHEY; CDR2 reads SVGAGI. Trimming removed 0 bases at V and 9 bases at J, with 11 bases between. The CDR3 extends over 13 amino acids. Sequenced input: PBMCs. The sequence was obtained from a female donor in good health and CMV-seronegative. This rearrangement joins TRBV6-5 to TRBJ1-1; D gene ambiguous. CDR3 coding DNA: TGTGCCAGCAGTTACTCACACGGGAACAAAGCTTTCTTT. Translation: CASSYSHGNKAFF.